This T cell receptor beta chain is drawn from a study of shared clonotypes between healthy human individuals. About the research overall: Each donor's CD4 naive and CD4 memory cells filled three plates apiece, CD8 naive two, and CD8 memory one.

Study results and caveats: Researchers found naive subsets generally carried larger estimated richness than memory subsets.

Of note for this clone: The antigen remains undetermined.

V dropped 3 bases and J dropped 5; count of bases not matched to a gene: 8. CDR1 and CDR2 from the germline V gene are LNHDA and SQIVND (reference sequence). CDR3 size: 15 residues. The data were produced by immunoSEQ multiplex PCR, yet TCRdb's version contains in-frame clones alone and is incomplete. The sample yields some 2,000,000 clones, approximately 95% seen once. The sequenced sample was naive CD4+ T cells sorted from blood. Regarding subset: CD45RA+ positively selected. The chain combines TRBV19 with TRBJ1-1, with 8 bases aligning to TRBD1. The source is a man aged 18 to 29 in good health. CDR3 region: CASSIVQGAWTEAFF. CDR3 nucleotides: TGTGCCAGTAGTATTGTGCAGGGGGCATGGACTGAAGCTTTCTTT.